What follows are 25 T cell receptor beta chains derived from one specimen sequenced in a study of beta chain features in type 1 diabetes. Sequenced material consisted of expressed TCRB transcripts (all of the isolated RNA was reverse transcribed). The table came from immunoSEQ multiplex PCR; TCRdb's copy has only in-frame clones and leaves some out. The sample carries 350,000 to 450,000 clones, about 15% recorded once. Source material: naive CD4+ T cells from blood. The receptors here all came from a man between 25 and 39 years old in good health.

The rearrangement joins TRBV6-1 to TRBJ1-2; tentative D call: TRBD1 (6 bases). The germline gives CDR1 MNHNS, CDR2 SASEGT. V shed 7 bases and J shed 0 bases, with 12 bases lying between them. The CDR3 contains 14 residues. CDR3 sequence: CASNGQQPNYGYTF. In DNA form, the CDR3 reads TGTGCCAGCAATGGACAGCAACCTAACTATGGCTACACCTTC.

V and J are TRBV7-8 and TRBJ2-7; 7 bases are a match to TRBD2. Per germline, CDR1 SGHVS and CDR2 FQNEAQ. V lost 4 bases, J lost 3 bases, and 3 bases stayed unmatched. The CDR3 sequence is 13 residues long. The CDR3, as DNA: TGTGCCAGCAGCTCGGGACTAAACTACGAGCAGTACTTC. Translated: CASSSGLNYEQYF. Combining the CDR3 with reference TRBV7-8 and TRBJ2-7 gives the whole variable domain GAGVSQSPRYKVAKRGQDVALRCDPISGHVSLFWYQQALGQGPEFLTYFQNEAQLDKSGLPSDRFFAERPEGSVSTLKIQRTQQEDSAVYLCASSSGLNYEQYFGPGTRLTVT.

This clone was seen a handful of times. CDR3 nucleotides: TGCGCCAGCAGCCTGAGGGACAGGGCCTCCTACAATGAGCAGTTCTTC. Amino acid sequence: CASSLRDRASYNEQFF. This chain links TRBV4-1 with TRBJ2-1; TRBD1 matches 9 bases. The CDR3 length is 16 residues. CDR1 and CDR2 (germline): MGHRA, YSYEKL. J gave up 0 bases and V 4 bases, and 4 bases lay outside the gene matches.

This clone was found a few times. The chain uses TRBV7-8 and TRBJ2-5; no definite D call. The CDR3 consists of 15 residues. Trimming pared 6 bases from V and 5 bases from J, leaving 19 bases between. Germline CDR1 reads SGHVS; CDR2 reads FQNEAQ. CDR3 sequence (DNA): TGTGCCAGCAGTATACCAACGCGTGGACGGGAGACCCAGTACTTC. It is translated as CASSIPTRGRETQYF.

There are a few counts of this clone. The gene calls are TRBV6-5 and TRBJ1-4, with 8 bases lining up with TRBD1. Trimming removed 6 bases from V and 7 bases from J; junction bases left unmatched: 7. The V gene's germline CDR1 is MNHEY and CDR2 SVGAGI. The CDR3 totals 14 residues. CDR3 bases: TGTGCCAGCAGCTCCGGACAGGGTGGTGAAAAACTGTTTTTT. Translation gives CASSSGQGGEKLFF.

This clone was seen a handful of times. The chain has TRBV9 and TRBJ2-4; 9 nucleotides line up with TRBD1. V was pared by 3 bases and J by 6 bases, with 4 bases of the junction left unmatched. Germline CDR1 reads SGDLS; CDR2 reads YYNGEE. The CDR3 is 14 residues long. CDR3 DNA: TGTGCCAGCAGCGGAACAGGGGGCGGAAACATTCAGTACTTC. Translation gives CASSGTGGGNIQYF.

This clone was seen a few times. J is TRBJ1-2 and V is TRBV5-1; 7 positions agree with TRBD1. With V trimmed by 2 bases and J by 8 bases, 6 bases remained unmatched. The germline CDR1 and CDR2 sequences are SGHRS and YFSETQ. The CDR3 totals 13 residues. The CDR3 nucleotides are TGCGCCAGCAGCTTCGGACAGGCCTACGGCTACACCTTC. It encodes CASSFGQAYGYTF.

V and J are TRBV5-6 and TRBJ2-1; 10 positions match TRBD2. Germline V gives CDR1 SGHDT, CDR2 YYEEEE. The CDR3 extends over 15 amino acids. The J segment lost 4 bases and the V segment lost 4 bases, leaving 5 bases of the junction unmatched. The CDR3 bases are TGTGCCAGCAGCCGGGGACTAGCGATGTACAATGAGCAGTTCTTC. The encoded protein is CASSRGLAMYNEQFF.

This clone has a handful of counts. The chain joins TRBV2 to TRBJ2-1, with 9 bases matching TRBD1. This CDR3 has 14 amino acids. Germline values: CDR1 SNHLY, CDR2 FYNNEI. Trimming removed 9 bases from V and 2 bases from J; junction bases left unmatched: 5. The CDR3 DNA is TGTGCCAGTCAGACAGGGGGTCCCTACAATGAGCAGTTCTTC. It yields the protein CASQTGGPYNEQFF.

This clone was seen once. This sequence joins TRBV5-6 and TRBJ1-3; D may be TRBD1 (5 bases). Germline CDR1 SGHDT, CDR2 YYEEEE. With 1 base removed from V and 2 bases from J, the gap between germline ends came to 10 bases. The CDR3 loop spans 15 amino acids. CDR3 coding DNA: TGTGCCAGCAGCTTGTTCGACAGAACTGGAAACACCATATATTTT. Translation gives CASSLFDRTGNTIYF.

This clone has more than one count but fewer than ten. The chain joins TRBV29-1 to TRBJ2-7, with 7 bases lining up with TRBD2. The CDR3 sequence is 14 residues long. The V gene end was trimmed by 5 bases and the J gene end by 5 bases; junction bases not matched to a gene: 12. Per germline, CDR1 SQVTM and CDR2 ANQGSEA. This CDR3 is CSVRGRRERDEQYV. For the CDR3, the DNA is TGCAGCGTTAGAGGTAGGCGGGAGCGCGACGAGCAGTACGTC.

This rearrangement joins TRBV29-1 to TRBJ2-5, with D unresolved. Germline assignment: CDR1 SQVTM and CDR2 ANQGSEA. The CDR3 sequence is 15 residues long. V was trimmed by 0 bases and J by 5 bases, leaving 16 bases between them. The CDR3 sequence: CSVEDFLSGRETQYF. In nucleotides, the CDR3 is TGCAGCGTTGAAGATTTTTTGTCAGGCAGGGAGACCCAGTACTTC.

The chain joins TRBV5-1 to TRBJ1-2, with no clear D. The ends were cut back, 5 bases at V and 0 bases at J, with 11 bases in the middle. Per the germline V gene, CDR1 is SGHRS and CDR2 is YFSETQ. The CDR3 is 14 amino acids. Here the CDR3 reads CASRLTQSNYGYTF. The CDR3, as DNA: TGCGCCAGCAGACTCACACAGTCTAACTATGGCTACACCTTC.

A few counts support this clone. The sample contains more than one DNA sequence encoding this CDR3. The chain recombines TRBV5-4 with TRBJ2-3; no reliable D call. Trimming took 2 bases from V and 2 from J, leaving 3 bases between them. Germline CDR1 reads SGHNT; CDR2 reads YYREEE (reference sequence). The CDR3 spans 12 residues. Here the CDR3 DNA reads TGTGCCAGCAGCTTAGACACAGATACGCAGTATTTT. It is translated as CASSLDTDTQYF.

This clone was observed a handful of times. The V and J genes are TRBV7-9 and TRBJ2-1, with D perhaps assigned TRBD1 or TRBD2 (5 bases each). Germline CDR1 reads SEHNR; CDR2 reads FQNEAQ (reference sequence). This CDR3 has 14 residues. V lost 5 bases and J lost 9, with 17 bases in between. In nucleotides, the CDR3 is TGTGCCAGCAGCCCTTACTGGGGGTATGGTGAGCAGTTCTTC. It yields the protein CASSPYWGYGEQFF.

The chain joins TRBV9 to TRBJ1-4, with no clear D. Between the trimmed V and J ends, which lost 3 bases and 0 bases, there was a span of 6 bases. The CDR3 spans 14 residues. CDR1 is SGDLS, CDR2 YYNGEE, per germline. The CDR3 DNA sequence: TGTGCCAGCAGCGACTCCGCAACTAATGAAAAACTGTTTTTT. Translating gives CASSDSATNEKLFF.

In DNA form, the CDR3 reads TGTGCCAGCAGCGACAAAATGGGGGGAATCTACGAGCAGTACTTC. This sequence encodes CASSDKMGGIYEQYF. This chain uses TRBV5-4 with TRBJ2-7; D is possibly TRBD2 (6 bases). V shed 4 bases and J shed 3 bases, with 17 bases lying between them. Looked up from germline, CDR1 is SGHNT and CDR2 is YYREEE (reference sequence). The CDR3 loop spans 15 amino acids.

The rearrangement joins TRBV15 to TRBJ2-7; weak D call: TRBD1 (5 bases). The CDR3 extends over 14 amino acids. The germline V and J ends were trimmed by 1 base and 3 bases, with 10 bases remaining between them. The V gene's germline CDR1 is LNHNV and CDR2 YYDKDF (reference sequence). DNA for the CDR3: TGTGCCACCAGCAGAGGTATCCAGGGCTACGAGCAGTACGTC. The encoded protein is CATSRGIQGYEQYV.

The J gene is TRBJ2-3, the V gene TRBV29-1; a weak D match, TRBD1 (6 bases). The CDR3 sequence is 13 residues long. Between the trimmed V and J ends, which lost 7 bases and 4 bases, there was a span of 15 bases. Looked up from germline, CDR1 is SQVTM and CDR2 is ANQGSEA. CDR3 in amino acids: CSATSGESDTQYF. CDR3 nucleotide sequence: TGCAGCGCGACGTCAGGGGAGTCAGATACGCAGTATTTT.

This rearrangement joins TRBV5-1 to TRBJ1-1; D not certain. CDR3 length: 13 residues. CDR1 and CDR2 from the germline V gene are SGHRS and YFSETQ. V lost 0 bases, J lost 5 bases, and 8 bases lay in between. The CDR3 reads CASSLGIGTEAFF. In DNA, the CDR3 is TGCGCCAGCAGCTTGGGTATCGGGACTGAAGCTTTCTTT. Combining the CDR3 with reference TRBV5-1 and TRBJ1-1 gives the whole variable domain KAGVTQTPRYLIKTRGQQVTLSCSPISGHRSVSWYQQTPGQGLQFLFEYFSETQRNKGNFPGRFSGRQFSNSRSEMNVSTLELGDSALYLCASSLGIGTEAFFGQGTRLTVV.

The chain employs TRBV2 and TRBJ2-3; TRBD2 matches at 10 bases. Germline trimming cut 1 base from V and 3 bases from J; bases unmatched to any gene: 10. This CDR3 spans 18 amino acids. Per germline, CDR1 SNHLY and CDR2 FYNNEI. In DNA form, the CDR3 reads TGTGCCAGCAGTGAAGTATGGTTGCTAGCGGGGGCAACAGATACGCAGTATTTT. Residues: CASSEVWLLAGATDTQYF.

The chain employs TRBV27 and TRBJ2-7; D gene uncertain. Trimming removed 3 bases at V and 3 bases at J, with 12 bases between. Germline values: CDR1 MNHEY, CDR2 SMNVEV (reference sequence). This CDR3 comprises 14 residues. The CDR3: CASSFKAGVYEQYV. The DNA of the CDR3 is TGTGCCAGCAGTTTTAAGGCAGGCGTCTACGAGCAGTACGTC.

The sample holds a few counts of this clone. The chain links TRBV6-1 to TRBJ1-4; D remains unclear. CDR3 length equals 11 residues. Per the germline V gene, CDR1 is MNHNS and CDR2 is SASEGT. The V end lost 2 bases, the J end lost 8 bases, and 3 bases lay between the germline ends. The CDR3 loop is CASSEREKLFF. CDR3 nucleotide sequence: TGTGCCAGCAGTGAACGGGAAAAACTGTTTTTT.

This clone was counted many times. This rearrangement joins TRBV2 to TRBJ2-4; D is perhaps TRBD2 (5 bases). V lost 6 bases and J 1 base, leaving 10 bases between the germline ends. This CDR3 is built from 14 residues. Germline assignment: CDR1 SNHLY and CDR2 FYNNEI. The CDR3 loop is CASRPGKAKNIQYF. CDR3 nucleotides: TGTGCCAGCAGGCCCGGGAAGGCCAAAAACATTCAGTACTTC.

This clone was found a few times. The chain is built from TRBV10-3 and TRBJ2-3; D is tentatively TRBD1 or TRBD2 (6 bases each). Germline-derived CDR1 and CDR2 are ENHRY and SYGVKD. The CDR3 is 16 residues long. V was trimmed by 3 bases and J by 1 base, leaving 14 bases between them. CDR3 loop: CAISDLGGSGTDTQYF. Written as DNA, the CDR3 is TGTGCCATCAGTGACCTAGGGGGGTCGGGCACAGATACGCAGTATTTT.